The 5 T cell receptor beta chains below all came from one sample that was sequenced in a study of T cell responses to AZD1222 COVID-19 vaccine. TCRdb's copy holds only in-frame clones and misses some; the assay was immunoSEQ multiplex PCR. The table records around 180,000 clones, approximately 92% of them present only once. Sequences were derived from peripheral blood, sampled on day 0 of AZD1222 vaccination. These receptors were collected from an adult in good health.

V usage is TRBV2 and J usage is TRBJ1-1; 8 bases match TRBD1. Per the germline V gene, CDR1 is SNHLY and CDR2 is FYNNEI. This CDR3 is built from 13 residues. With V trimmed by 8 bases and J by 7 bases, 9 bases remained unmatched. The CDR3 reads CASAVDRGFEAFF. Here the CDR3 DNA reads TGTGCCAGCGCGGTCGACAGGGGATTTGAAGCTTTCTTT. The variable domain in full, completed from reference TRBV2 and TRBJ1-1, reads EPEVTQTPSHQVTQMGQEVILRCVPISNHLYFYWYRQILGQKVEFLVSFYNNEISEKSEIFDDQFSVERPDGSNFTLKIRSTKLEDSAMYFCASAVDRGFEAFFGQGTRLTVV.

This chain uses TRBV14 with TRBJ2-4; 7 bases line up with TRBD1. This CDR3 comprises 17 residues. Per the germline V gene, CDR1 is SGHDN and CDR2 is FVKESK. V shed 2 bases, J shed 4 bases, and the junction held 11 bases outside the gene matches. CDR3 bases: TGTGCCAGCAGCCAACCGAGGGGGCGAAGGACAAAAAACATTCAGTACTTC. This sequence encodes CASSQPRGRRTKNIQYF.

This sequence joins TRBV11-2 and TRBJ1-3; D gene uncertain. Germline lookup yields CDR1 SGHAT and CDR2 FQNNGV. CDR3 length equals 14 residues. Trimming cost V 0 bases and J 8 bases, with 11 bases left between them. CDR3 amino acids: CASSLDVKADTIYF. Written as DNA, the CDR3 is TGTGCCAGCAGCTTAGACGTAAAGGCGGACACCATATATTTT.

The gene calls are TRBV2 and TRBJ2-7; no definite D call. V lost 7 bases and J lost 1, with 8 bases in between. The CDR3 loop spans 12 amino acids. Germline V CDR1 and CDR2: SNHLY, FYNNEI. The CDR3 DNA sequence: TGTGCCAGCAAAGGCAATTCCTACGAGCAGTACGTC. It yields the protein CASKGNSYEQYV.

This clone was detected once. The rearrangement uses TRBV5-5 and TRBJ2-6, with 8 bases fitting TRBD2. Germline V gene lookup returns CDR1 SGHKS and CDR2 YYEKEE (reference sequence). The V and J ends lost 2 bases and 1 base, in that order; junction bases with no gene match: 8. The length of the CDR3 is 18 residues. CDR3 residues: CASSFEAGGKSGANVLTF. CDR3 bases: TGTGCCAGCAGCTTTGAGGCGGGGGGCAAGTCTGGGGCCAACGTCCTGACTTTC. The full variable domain, in which reference TRBV5-5 and TRBJ2-6 provide the parts outside the CDR3, is DAGVTQSPTHLIKTRGQQVTLRCSPISGHKSVSWYQQVLGQGPQFIFQYYEKEERGRGNFPDRFSARQFPNYSSELNVNALLLGDSALYLCASSFEAGGKSGANVLTFGAGSRLTVL.